The 24 T cell receptor beta chains below come from one sample, sequenced in a study of cytomegalovirus exposure and HLA in healthy donors. PCR employed 60 Vbeta and 13 Jbeta primers. The protocol was immunoSEQ multiplex PCR, while the TCRdb copy is restricted to in-frame clones and leaves out a portion. With approximately 120,000 clones in the sample, the ten largest clones hold around 2.2%. The sample consisted of PBMCs. Receptor source: a man aged 35-49 years in good health and CMV-seronegative.

This chain connects TRBV5-6 to TRBJ2-7; TRBD2 is a possible D gene (6 bases). CDR1 and CDR2 (germline): SGHDT, YYEEEE. V was shortened by 0 bases and J by 0 bases, with 10 bases between the two germline ends. CDR3 size: 15 residues. This CDR3 reads CASSLGGVNSYEQYF. CDR3 DNA: TGTGCCAGCAGCTTGGGGGGGGTCAACTCCTACGAGCAGTACTTC.

The rearrangement links TRBV5-1 to TRBJ2-7; D perhaps matches TRBD1 (5 bases). CDR1 is SGHRS and CDR2 is YFSETQ in the germline V gene. V was trimmed by 4 bases and J by 6 bases, leaving 14 bases between them. The CDR3 covers 13 residues. The CDR3 DNA follows: TGCGCCAGCAGCAACCAGGGTTACAGCGAGCAGTACTTC. Translated: CASSNQGYSEQYF.

This chain uses TRBV4-2 with TRBJ1-4, with 11 bases lining up with TRBD1. CDR1 LGHNA and CDR2 YNFKEQ come from the germline V gene. Germline trimming cut 4 bases from V and 4 bases from J; bases unmatched to any gene: 5. This CDR3 is built from 16 residues. CDR3 in amino acids: CASSRADRGRNEKLFF. The CDR3 bases are TGTGCCAGCAGCCGCGCGGACAGGGGGCGTAATGAAAAACTGTTTTTT.

The rearrangement uses TRBV7-2 and TRBJ2-7; 9 nucleotides agree with TRBD1. The CDR3 is 15 residues long. The germline V gene encodes CDR1 SGHTA and CDR2 FQGNSA. J lost 6 bases, V lost 5 bases, and 11 bases had no gene match. CDR3 sequence reads: CASSPRPGQGGEQYF. The CDR3 nucleotides read TGTGCCAGCAGCCCCCGACCGGGACAGGGAGGCGAGCAGTACTTC.

This rearrangement joins TRBV11-3 to TRBJ2-7, with TRBD2 matching 7 bases. The CDR3 runs to 14 residues. CDR1 and CDR2 from the germline V gene are SGHNT and YENEEA. Germline trimming cut 5 bases from V and 6 bases from J; bases unmatched to any gene: 10. CDR3 residues: CASSACRSGGEQYF. The CDR3 DNA reads TGTGCCAGCAGCGCTTGTCGGTCGGGAGGCGAGCAGTACTTC.

The CDR3 bases are TGTGCCACCAGCAGAGACGGGACAGGGAACACAGATACGCAGTATTTT. Amino acids: CATSRDGTGNTDTQYF. The chain links TRBV15 to TRBJ2-3, with 9 bases fitting TRBD1. Germline V gene lookup returns CDR1 LNHNV and CDR2 YYDKDF (reference sequence). V lost 0 bases, J lost 2 bases, and 3 bases stayed unmatched. This CDR3 is built from 16 residues.

The chain carries TRBV4-3 and TRBJ2-7; D is undetermined. The CDR3 covers 13 residues. Germline V gives CDR1 LGHNA, CDR2 YSLEER. Trimming cost V 0 bases and J 0 bases, with 3 bases left between them. The CDR3 sequence: CASSQELSYEQYF. The CDR3 DNA is TGCGCCAGCAGCCAAGAACTCTCCTACGAGCAGTACTTC.

The J gene is TRBJ1-2, the V gene TRBV18, with D possibly being TRBD1 (5 bases). Trimming left V 6 bases short and J 1 base short, with 21 bases between. The V gene's germline CDR1 is KGHSH and CDR2 LQKENI. This CDR3 has 17 residues. The CDR3 DNA reads TGTGCCAGCTCGCCCTCGGTGGGGCGAAGCGATAACTATGGCTACACCTTC. Its protein is CASSPSVGRSDNYGYTF.

This sequence joins TRBV10-1 and TRBJ2-7; 10 bases map to TRBD1. The trim removed 4 bases at V and 2 bases at J, leaving 8 bases unmatched. The CDR3 consists of 16 residues. Looked up from germline, CDR1 is WNHNN and CDR2 is SYGVQD (reference sequence). CDR3 in amino acids: CASSAGSGTGAYEQYF. The DNA for the CDR3 is TGCGCCAGCAGTGCGGGCTCCGGGACAGGGGCCTACGAGCAGTACTTC.

The V gene is TRBV6-6, the J gene TRBJ1-2, with 8 positions matching TRBD1. Germline CDR1 and CDR2: MNHNY and SVGAGI (reference sequence). After removal of 6 bases from V and 8 bases from J, the junction contained 11 bases not matched to a gene. CDR3 length: 14 amino acids. In DNA form, the CDR3 reads TGTGCCAGCAGATACGGACAGGGCCCTCTAGGCTACACCTTC. Translating it yields CASRYGQGPLGYTF.

The V and J genes are TRBV7-9 and TRBJ2-5, with D possibly TRBD1 on 5 matching bases. The CDR3 consists of 15 residues. Trimming stripped 5 bases from V and 4 bases from J, with 17 bases between. Germline CDR1 is SEHNR and CDR2 is FQNEAQ (reference sequence). The CDR3 sequence: CASSPRQQDRETQYF. DNA for the CDR3: TGTGCCAGCAGCCCCCGACAACAGGATAGAGAGACCCAGTACTTC.

V usage is TRBV9 and J usage is TRBJ2-2; D is possibly TRBD2 (6 bases). The germline gives CDR1 SGDLS, CDR2 YYNGEE. The length of the CDR3 is 16 residues. With 4 bases removed from V and 1 base from J, the gap between germline ends came to 14 bases. The CDR3 DNA reads TGTGCCAGCAGCCTAGTCTCGGGACTGAACACCGGGGAGCTGTTTTTT. Translated, it gives CASSLVSGLNTGELFF. Full variable domain (remainder filled in from reference TRBV9 and TRBJ2-2): DSGVTQTPKHLITATGQRVTLRCSPRSGDLSVYWYQQSLDQGLQFLIQYYNGEERAKGNILERFSAQQFPDLHSELNLSSLELGDSALYFCASSLVSGLNTGELFFGEGSRLTVL.

The chain recombines TRBV7-3 with TRBJ2-1; 14 bases match TRBD2. CDR1 and CDR2 (germline): SGHTA, FQGTGA. This CDR3 region has 18 residues. After removal of 1 base from V and 5 bases from J, the junction contained 7 bases not matched to a gene. The CDR3 reads CASSLISGTSGRNNEQFF. Here the CDR3 DNA reads TGTGCCAGCAGCTTAATAAGTGGGACTAGCGGGAGAAACAATGAGCAGTTCTTC.

The CDR3 DNA reads as TGTGCCAGCACCATGAACACCGGGGAGCTGTTTTTT. This sequence encodes CASTMNTGELFF. This chain uses TRBV2 with TRBJ2-2; D not certain. The CDR3 sequence is 12 residues long. Germline lookup yields CDR1 SNHLY and CDR2 FYNNEI. V gave up 7 bases and J gave up 1 base, with 4 bases separating them. Supplemented by reference TRBV2 and TRBJ2-2, the full variable domain reads EPEVTQTPSHQVTQMGQEVILRCVPISNHLYFYWYRQILGQKVEFLVSFYNNEISEKSEIFDDQFSVERPDGSNFTLKIRSTKLEDSAMYFCASTMNTGELFFGEGSRLTVL.

This rearrangement joins TRBV11-3 to TRBJ2-3; TRBD2 matches 7 bases. This CDR3 has 14 residues. Germline lookup yields CDR1 SGHNT and CDR2 YENEEA. Germline trimming cut 5 bases from V and 4 bases from J; bases unmatched to any gene: 6. In DNA, the CDR3 is TGTGCCAGCAGCCGGACTAGAGGGCCAGATACGCAGTATTTT. Its translation is CASSRTRGPDTQYF.

For the CDR3, the DNA is TGTGCCAGCAGCGGTAGAGTTCCTAGCGGTCGGGAGACCCAGTACTTC. Translating it yields CASSGRVPSGRETQYF. This chain links TRBV7-8 with TRBJ2-5, with 7 bases fitting TRBD2. The CDR3 is 16 amino acids. V trimming: 5 bases; J trimming: 5 bases; junction bases outside the gene matches: 14. Germline V gene data show CDR1 as SGHVS and CDR2 as FQNEAQ.

V gene TRBV10-3 combines with J gene TRBJ2-7, with 8 bases identical to TRBD2. V trimming: 8 bases; J trimming: 3 bases; junction bases outside the gene matches: 27. The CDR3 extends over 20 amino acids. Per germline, CDR1 ENHRY and CDR2 SYGVKD. Here the CDR3 DNA reads TGTGCCATCTCCGACGGTGGTGGAGGGGCGGGAGGCCGGCCTATCTACGAGCAGTACTTC. Translating gives CAISDGGGGAGGRPIYEQYF.

The chain recombines TRBV28 with TRBJ1-5, with TRBD1 matching 7 bases. CDR1 and CDR2 (germline): MDHEN, SYDVKM. The ends lost 6 bases at V and 5 bases at J; junction bases unmatched: 13. The CDR3 loop spans 16 amino acids. In nucleotides, the CDR3 is TGTGCCAGCAGCCAAGGGGGGACAGCCGCGTATCAGCCCCAGCATTTT. Its translation is CASSQGGTAAYQPQHF.

The chain links TRBV7-2 to TRBJ1-2; unclear D gene. This CDR3 has 14 residues. From germline, CDR1 is SGHTA and CDR2 FQGNSA. V gave up 4 bases and J gave up 4 bases, with 13 bases separating them. The CDR3 DNA is TGTGCCAGCAGCTCAGCGTACAGTCGCTATGGCTACACCTTC. It encodes CASSSAYSRYGYTF.

J is TRBJ2-7 and V is TRBV7-3; TRBD2 aligns across 9 bases. With V trimmed by 4 bases and J by 4 bases, 2 bases remained unmatched. Germline V gene sequence: CDR1 SGHTA, CDR2 FQGTGA. The CDR3 spans 13 residues. The CDR3 sequence: CASSSSGTYEQYF. As DNA, the CDR3 is TGTGCCAGCAGCTCTAGCGGGACGTACGAGCAGTACTTC.

The V call is TRBV10-3, the J call TRBJ2-1, with 8 bases matching TRBD2. CDR1 is ENHRY and CDR2 is SYGVKD in the germline V gene. Trimming removed 5 bases from V and 7 bases from J; junction bases left unmatched: 1. This CDR3 has 12 residues. The CDR3 spells CAISLAGNEQFF. DNA of the CDR3: TGTGCCATCAGTTTAGCGGGGAATGAGCAGTTCTTC.

The chain is built from TRBV5-4 and TRBJ2-7; no definite D call. CDR1 is SGHNT and CDR2 is YYREEE in the germline V gene (reference sequence). V was cut by 3 bases and J by 4 bases, with 17 bases left in between. The CDR3 consists of 15 residues. DNA for the CDR3: TGTGCCAGCAGCTCGAAGCGCGACGTTGGGTACGAGCAGTACTTC. It codes for CASSSKRDVGYEQYF. The full variable domain, in which reference TRBV5-4 and TRBJ2-7 provide the parts outside the CDR3, is ETGVTQSPTHLIKTRGQQVTLRCSSQSGHNTVSWYQQALGQGPQFIFQYYREEENGRGNFPPRFSGLQFPNYSSELNVNALELDDSALYLCASSSKRDVGYEQYFGPGTRLTVT.

The rearrangement links TRBV11-2 to TRBJ2-7, with D hard to call. Germline CDR1 SGHAT, CDR2 FQNNGV. Trimming pared 2 bases from V and 0 bases from J, leaving 8 bases between. This CDR3 spans 14 amino acids. The CDR3 DNA reads TGTGCCAGCAGCTTACCGTCCAGCTCCTACGAGCAGTACTTC. Translated: CASSLPSSSYEQYF.

The chain joins TRBV5-6 to TRBJ2-2; D is possibly TRBD1 (5 bases). Germline CDR1 is SGHDT and CDR2 is YYEEEE. This CDR3 spans 13 amino acids. The V and J ends lost 9 bases and 4 bases respectively, with 13 bases between them. The CDR3 spells CATRQGPTGELFF. In DNA, the CDR3 is TGTGCCACCCGGCAGGGTCCCACCGGGGAGCTGTTTTTT.